The 29 T cell receptor beta chains given below trace back to one sample, sequenced in a study of blood T cell repertoires in COVID-19. Profiling relied on immunoSEQ multiplex PCR, and the TCRdb table lists in-frame clones only, not all of them. The table lists 330,000 or so clones, about 90% of them singletons. Sample: PBMCs or T cells enriched from blood (not recorded which). Source of these receptors: a woman aged 25-40 years who had recovered from COVID-19.

This clone was picked up one time. The chain joins TRBV28 to TRBJ1-1; D is possibly TRBD1 (5 bases). Germline assignment: CDR1 MDHEN and CDR2 SYDVKM. The CDR3 totals 15 residues. V gave up 4 bases and J gave up 1 base, with 13 bases separating them. The chain's CDR3 is CASSSPRGGNTEAFF. In DNA, the CDR3 is TGTGCCAGCAGTTCCCCCCGGGGGGGGAACACTGAAGCTTTCTTT.

The chain combines TRBV9 with TRBJ2-5; 12 positions match TRBD2. This CDR3 is built from 16 residues. From germline, CDR1 is SGDLS and CDR2 YYNGEE. Trimming cost V 3 bases and J 3 bases; bases outside gene matches: 6. CDR3 DNA: TGTGCCAGCAGCGAAACTAGCGGGGGGCCGGAAGAGACCCAGTACTTC. Amino acid sequence: CASSETSGGPEETQYF. Together with reference TRBV9 and TRBJ2-5, the CDR3 gives the full variable domain: DSGVTQTPKHLITATGQRVTLRCSPRSGDLSVYWYQQSLDQGLQFLIQYYNGEERAKGNILERFSAQQFPDLHSELNLSSLELGDSALYFCASSETSGGPEETQYFGPGTRLLVL.

V gene TRBV4-2 combines with J gene TRBJ2-1, with D uncertain. CDR3 length: 17 amino acids. Trimming stripped 3 bases from V and 2 bases from J, with 17 bases between. Germline V gives CDR1 LGHNA, CDR2 YNFKEQ. The CDR3 spells CASSHGPSLFTYNEQFF. The CDR3 DNA reads as TGTGCCAGCAGCCATGGGCCGTCACTTTTTACCTACAATGAGCAGTTCTTC.

This sequence joins TRBV7-6 and TRBJ2-1, with 7 bases identical to TRBD1. CDR3 length: 15 amino acids. The trim removed 1 base at V and 10 bases at J, leaving 10 bases unmatched. Germline V gene sequence: CDR1 SGHVS, CDR2 FNYEAQ. This chain's CDR3 is CASSLEGAGRGEQFF. The CDR3, as DNA: TGTGCCAGCAGCTTAGAGGGGGCGGGCAGAGGGGAGCAGTTCTTC.

The CDR3 here is CASSILAGAYYNEQFF. Here the CDR3 DNA reads TGTGCCAGTAGTATTCTAGCGGGAGCCTATTACAATGAGCAGTTCTTC. This chain connects TRBV19 to TRBJ2-1; TRBD2 agrees at 10 bases. From germline, CDR1 is LNHDA and CDR2 SQIVND (reference sequence). V was clipped by 3 bases and J by 4 bases; unmatched bases: 6. This CDR3 region has 16 residues.

V is TRBV10-3 and J is TRBJ1-2; D is unclear. Trimming took 4 bases from V and 8 from J, leaving 17 bases between them. The germline V gene encodes CDR1 ENHRY and CDR2 SYGVKD. The CDR3 runs to 14 residues. The DNA for the CDR3 is TGTGCCATCAGTGGACCGGGATCAGACGGGGGCTACACCTTC. Amino acids: CAISGPGSDGGYTF.

This chain connects TRBV30 to TRBJ2-7, with TRBD1 as a possible D gene (6 bases). CDR1 and CDR2 from the germline V gene are GTSNPN and SVGIG (reference sequence). The V and J ends lost 4 bases and 3 bases respectively, with 13 bases between them. The CDR3 covers 13 residues. CDR3 sequence reads: CAWTGAINYEQYF. DNA for the CDR3: TGTGCCTGGACAGGGGCTATTAACTACGAGCAGTACTTC.

This clone was picked up a small number of times. The chain joins TRBV5-1 to TRBJ2-7; 8 positions match TRBD1. The germline CDR1 and CDR2 sequences are SGHRS and YFSETQ. The CDR3 consists of 15 residues. J lost 6 bases, V lost 4 bases, and 12 bases had no gene match. This CDR3 reads CASSPHQDRVREQYF. Written as DNA, the CDR3 is TGCGCCAGCAGCCCACACCAGGACAGGGTTCGCGAGCAGTACTTC.

The chain recombines TRBV6-1 with TRBJ2-7, with 13 positions matching TRBD2. Trimming took 4 bases from V and 0 from J; bases not matched to a gene: 3. CDR1 is MNHNS and CDR2 is SASEGT in the germline V gene. CDR3 length: 16 residues. The DNA for the CDR3 is TGTGCCAGCAGTGCCAGGACTAGCGGGAGCTCCTACGAGCAGTACTTC. It encodes CASSARTSGSSYEQYF.

V usage is TRBV6-5 and J usage is TRBJ2-2, with 7 bases fitting TRBD2. Trimming removed 4 bases from V and 1 base from J; junction bases left unmatched: 6. This CDR3 is built from 16 residues. The V gene's germline CDR1 is MNHEY and CDR2 SVGAGI. This chain's CDR3 is CASSSAGLQNTGELFF. The CDR3 region has the DNA TGTGCCAGCAGTTCAGCGGGACTCCAGAACACCGGGGAGCTGTTTTTT.

V is TRBV12-3 or TRBV12-4 and J is TRBJ2-2; D gene ambiguous. The germline V and J ends were trimmed by 11 bases and 5 bases, with 12 bases remaining between them. The CDR3 extends over 12 amino acids. The CDR3 is CAGVELTGELFF. CDR3 coding DNA: TGTGCCGGAGTAGAGCTGACCGGGGAGCTGTTTTTT.

This chain joins TRBV29-1 and TRBJ1-1, with D possibly being TRBD1 (6 bases). Germline V gene sequence: CDR1 SQVTM, CDR2 ANQGSEA. The V end was cut by 7 bases, the J end by 2 bases, with 17 bases between. There are 14 residues in the CDR3. The CDR3 DNA follows: TGCAGCGCTACTTACGGACAGCAAAACACTGAAGCTTTCTTT. This encodes CSATYGQQNTEAFF.

The chain has TRBV19 and TRBJ2-7, with D possibly matching TRBD2 (6 bases). This CDR3 is built from 13 residues. Germline CDR1 and CDR2: LNHDA and SQIVND (reference sequence). V lost 8 bases, J lost 3 bases, and 14 bases lay in between. DNA of the CDR3: TGTGCCAGTCAGGATAGCGGATACTACGAGCAGTACTTC. It translates to CASQDSGYYEQYF.

CDR3 sequence reads: CASSSGTSTNEKLFF. Here the CDR3 DNA reads TGTGCCAGCTCCTCCGGGACTTCAACTAATGAAAAACTGTTTTTT. The rearrangement joins TRBV18 to TRBJ1-4, with D maybe TRBD1 (5 bases). V shed 6 bases and J shed 0 bases, with 11 bases lying between them. Per germline, CDR1 KGHSH and CDR2 LQKENI. This CDR3 has 15 amino acids.

The chain carries TRBV5-4 and TRBJ2-7, with D tentatively TRBD2 (5 bases). CDR1 and CDR2 from the germline V gene are SGHNT and YYREEE (reference sequence). This CDR3 spans 13 amino acids. V shed 7 bases and J shed 4 bases, with 15 bases lying between them. CDR3 loop: CASYTFGEYEQYF. In DNA form, the CDR3 reads TGTGCCAGCTATACCTTCGGGGAATACGAGCAGTACTTC. Together with reference TRBV5-4 and TRBJ2-7, the CDR3 gives the full variable domain: ETGVTQSPTHLIKTRGQQVTLRCSSQSGHNTVSWYQQALGQGPQFIFQYYREEENGRGNFPPRFSGLQFPNYSSELNVNALELDDSALYLCASYTFGEYEQYFGPGTRLTVT.

In this sample, this clone turned up a few times. The gene calls are TRBV4-2 and TRBJ2-7, with D maybe TRBD2 (6 bases). CDR1 is LGHNA and CDR2 is YNFKEQ in the germline V gene. CDR3 size: 14 residues. The ends were cut back, 0 bases at V and 2 bases at J, with 8 bases in the middle. This CDR3 is CASSQEAGPYEQYF. In DNA form, the CDR3 reads TGTGCCAGCAGCCAAGAGGCGGGACCCTACGAGCAGTACTTC.

This chain uses TRBV3-1 (or the pseudogene TRBV3-2) with TRBJ2-2; no firm D call. The germline V gene encodes CDR1 LGHDT and CDR2 YNNKEL (reference sequence). The CDR3 loop spans 15 amino acids. Trimming took 0 bases from V and 9 from J, leaving 14 bases between them. The CDR3, as DNA: TGTGCCAGCAGCCAAGATGTCGCCAGGATCAGGGAGCTGTTTTTT. Its translation: CASSQDVARIRELFF.

The sample holds one count of this clone. This CDR3 reads CASKRGSSYNSPLHF. The CDR3 DNA is TGTGCCAGCAAGCGGGGGAGCTCCTATAATTCACCCCTCCACTTT. The genes are TRBV2 and TRBJ1-6; perhaps TRBD1 as D (5 bases). Looked up from germline, CDR1 is SNHLY and CDR2 is FYNNEI. This CDR3 is 15 amino acids long. Between the trimmed V and J ends, which lost 7 bases and 0 bases, there was a span of 10 bases.

The J gene is TRBJ1-5, the V gene TRBV10-3; D unresolved. The CDR3 consists of 15 residues. Trimming removed 4 bases from V and 2 bases from J, with 12 bases in between. The germline V gene encodes CDR1 ENHRY and CDR2 SYGVKD. The DNA of the CDR3 is TGTGCCATCAGTGTTGAGGCTACTGGCAATCAGCCCCAGCATTTT. It is translated as CAISVEATGNQPQHF.

This clone was seen a single time. The V and J genes are TRBV7-6 and TRBJ1-3; perhaps TRBD1 as D (6 bases). The germline V gene encodes CDR1 SGHVS and CDR2 FNYEAQ. This CDR3 is built from 17 residues. Trimming pared 5 bases from V and 4 bases from J, leaving 21 bases between. The CDR3 here is CASSAGTPLSGGNTIYF. DNA of the CDR3: TGTGCCAGCAGCGCCGGGACACCGCTCAGTGGGGGAAACACCATATATTTT.

The J gene is TRBJ1-5, the V gene TRBV5-8, with D possibly matching TRBD1 (6 bases). Germline V gene lookup returns CDR1 SGHTS and CDR2 YDEGEE. The CDR3 covers 15 residues. Trimming took 3 bases from V and 5 from J, leaving 15 bases between them. The CDR3 DNA sequence: TGTGCCAGCAGCTGGGGGGGCAAGGCCGATCAGCCCCAGCATTTT. It is translated as CASSWGGKADQPQHF. The full variable domain, rest sourced from reference TRBV5-8 and TRBJ1-5, is EAGVTQSPTHLIKTRGQQATLRCSPISGHTSVYWYQQALGLGLQFLLWYDEGEERNRGNFPPRFSGRQFPNYSSELNVNALELEDSALYLCASSWGGKADQPQHFGDGTRLSIL.

V gene TRBV4-1 combines with J gene TRBJ1-1; D might be TRBD1 (6 bases). V was cut by 2 bases and J by 11 bases, with 18 bases left in between. Germline CDR1 reads MGHRA; CDR2 reads YSYEKL. The CDR3 totals 14 residues. CDR3: CASSQSDSPLWAFF. The CDR3 region has the DNA TGCGCCAGCAGCCAATCGGACAGTCCGTTGTGGGCTTTCTTT.

This sequence joins TRBV6-5 and TRBJ1-1; D remains unclear. Germline V gene data show CDR1 as MNHEY and CDR2 as SVGAGI. Between the trimmed V and J ends, which lost 5 bases and 4 bases, there was a span of 17 bases. The CDR3 length is 15 residues. CDR3 coding DNA: TGTGCCAGCAGTATCCGACTCCCCGGCGGCACTGAAGCTTTCTTT. Its translation: CASSIRLPGGTEAFF.

V and J are TRBV10-1 and TRBJ2-3; D perhaps matches TRBD2 (6 bases). Looked up from germline, CDR1 is WNHNN and CDR2 is SYGVQD (reference sequence). CDR3 size: 16 residues. Trimming cost V 2 bases and J 3 bases, with 15 bases left between them. The CDR3 region has the DNA TGCGCCAGCAGTGAGGGGACTGGGGTTTGGACAGATACGCAGTATTTT. Translation gives CASSEGTGVWTDTQYF.

V gene TRBV30 combines with J gene TRBJ2-2; D may be TRBD2 (5 bases). Trimming took 0 bases from V and 3 from J, leaving 11 bases between them. Germline values: CDR1 GTSNPN, CDR2 SVGIG (reference sequence). The length of the CDR3 is 15 residues. The CDR3, as DNA: TGTGCCTGGAGTGTAATATGGGGAGACACCGGGGAGCTGTTTTTT. This codes for CAWSVIWGDTGELFF.

The chain employs TRBV6-1 and TRBJ2-1; 8 bases match TRBD2. Germline lookup yields CDR1 MNHNS and CDR2 SASEGT. The length of the CDR3 is 15 residues. J was trimmed by 3 bases and V by 2 bases; bases with no gene match: 3. CDR3 protein: CASSERGGLYNEQFF. The CDR3 DNA follows: TGTGCCAGCAGTGAACGGGGGGGCCTCTACAATGAGCAGTTCTTC.

The chain recombines TRBV18 with TRBJ1-2; D is uncertain. The CDR3 consists of 17 residues. Germline CDR1 reads KGHSH; CDR2 reads LQKENI. V dropped 2 bases and J dropped 4 bases, with 20 bases sitting between them. In DNA, the CDR3 is TGTGCCAGCTCACCAAGCGGCTCGGCCAGTTTGATCTATGGCTACACCTTC. Translation gives CASSPSGSASLIYGYTF.

With regard to this clone: Germline is not matched at one junction end, which may reflect a read error. The CDR3 DNA is TGTGCCAGCAGCGAAGGGACAGTAGCTTTCTTT. Protein sequence: CASSEGTVAFF. This rearrangement joins TRBV6-1 to TRBJ1-1; 7 bases fit TRBD1. CDR1 is MNHNS, CDR2 SASEGT, per germline. The CDR3 loop spans 11 amino acids.

The chain carries TRBV9 and TRBJ2-2; 7 bases match TRBD1. The CDR3 is 17 residues long. The germline V gene encodes CDR1 SGDLS and CDR2 YYNGEE. V lost 4 bases, J lost 6 bases, and 15 bases stayed unmatched. The CDR3 loop reads CASSIRDNRGRAGELFF. The CDR3 coding sequence is TGTGCCAGCAGCATCCGGGACAACAGGGGAAGGGCCGGGGAGCTGTTTTTT.